This T cell receptor (beta chain) appears in the sequencing data of a study of T cell responses to AZD1222 COVID-19 vaccine. Study overall: Doses given second, at about 4 or about 12 weeks, were pooled.

Assay: immunoSEQ multiplex PCR; the TCRdb copy retains only in-frame clones and omits some. The sample yields under 130,000 clones, more than 90% seen once. With regard to this clone: What it recognizes is unknown.

The CDR3 runs to 16 residues. From germline, CDR1 is MDHEN and CDR2 SYDVKM. V lost 2 bases to trimming and J lost 5 bases; unmatched junction nucleotides: 7. Study-wide findings and caveats: Just 5 to 7 people given AZD1222 tested seropositive at baseline. Repertoires were collected only later (after the peak T cell response had occurred). Among the donors, most were white British and more were female, and clonal diversity was possibly underestimated.

This chain connects TRBV28 to TRBJ2-7, with 12 positions matching TRBD1. The sequencing here drew on peripheral blood, taken on day 0 of AZD1222 vaccination. This clonotype was obtained from an adult in good health. The CDR3 sequence: CASSLRRGTGGDEQYF. The DNA of the CDR3 is TGTGCCAGCAGTTTAAGACGCGGGACAGGGGGCGACGAGCAGTACTTC.